The source of this TCR beta chain is a study of blood T cell repertoires in COVID-19. Study context: Whether acute or convalescent, the COVID-19 samples came from the United States, Italy and Spain. The cDNA or gDNA used as material had been derived from T cells, B-cell-depleted T cells, or PBMCs.

Sequencing used immunoSEQ multiplex PCR; TCRdb keeps in-frame clones, though not all of them. The sample has 200,000 to 250,000 clones; around 88% are singletons. CDR1 and CDR2 (germline): MNHEY, SVGAGI. Trimming removed 2 bases from V and 1 base from J; junction bases left unmatched: 6. This CDR3 is built from 16 residues. This TCR derives from a man at least 80 years old with acute or convalescent COVID-19. The chain combines TRBV6-5 with TRBJ1-1, with TRBD1 identical over 8 bases. Input material: peripheral blood. The CDR3, as DNA: TGTGCCAGCAGTTACCTTTTAGGGACAGGGAACACTGAAGCTTTCTTT. This codes for CASSYLLGTGNTEAFF.